Below, 27 T cell receptor beta chains from the same sample are listed, as sequenced in a study of Tregs in tolerant kidney transplant recipients (dated by TCRdb to between 2018 and 2021). The transplants used related donors along with nonmyeloablative bone marrow transplantation, and in the human trials mixed chimerism was transient. The library relied on the immunoSEQ multiplex PCR assay. TCRdb holds this immuneACCESS table with in-frame rearrangements only. Some clones are missing; in checked studies, unresolved V genes explain under half, and the rest has no known cause. The table for this sample shows under 35,000 clones. The top ten constitute 1.8% of the sample. Source: CD4+ T cells from blood (PBMCs), taken 24 months after the transplant. Receptors were obtained from a human patient who received a combined kidney and bone marrow transplant. Following a transplant, some T lymphocytes may have been derived from the graft donor.

Concerning this clone itself: The CDR3 end lies 3 residues beyond the end of the read and is filled in from the germline J gene. The V gene is TRBV28, the J gene TRBJ2-1, with TRBD2 matching over 8 bases. Germline V gene data show CDR1 as MDHEN and CDR2 as SYDVKM. There are 14 residues in the CDR3. The V and J ends lost 2 bases and 4 bases, in that order; junction bases with no gene match: 1. This chain's CDR3 is CASSLSGSYNEQFF. The sequenced part of the CDR3 DNA is TGTGCCAGCAGTTTAAGCGGGAGTTACAATGAG.

In regard to this clone: The read comes to an end 3 residues before the CDR3 does, leaving the germline J gene to fill in the end. V and J are TRBV30 and TRBJ1-6; the D gene is possibly TRBD1 (5 bases). V dropped 4 bases and J dropped 4 bases, with 20 bases sitting between them. Germline V gives CDR1 GTSNPN, CDR2 SVGIG (reference sequence). The CDR3 runs to 17 residues. CDR3 sequence: CAWTFGTGLSYNSPLHF. The part of the CDR3 DNA that was read is TGTGCCTGGACTTTCGGGACGGGACTGAGTTATAATTCACCC. Full variable domain (missing parts from reference TRBV30 and TRBJ1-6): SQTIHQWPATLVQPVGSPLSLECTVEGTSNPNLYWYRQAAGRGLQLLFYSVGIGQISSEVPQNLSASRPQDRQFILSSKKLLLSDSGFYLCAWTFGTGLSYNSPLHFGNGTRLTVT.

Comment on this clone: The read finishes 3 residues shy of the CDR3 end, and the germline J gene is used to complete it. The V gene is TRBV29-1, the J gene TRBJ2-7, with D perhaps assigned TRBD1 or TRBD2 (6 bases each). V lost 7 bases to trimming and J lost 6 bases, with 19 bases between them. This CDR3 contains 13 residues. Germline values: CDR1 SQVTM, CDR2 ANQGSEA. This CDR3 is CSASPQGGGEQYF. CDR3 bases read: TGCAGCGCCTCACCACAGGGAGGTGGCGAG.

As to this clone: The CDR3 end lies 3 residues beyond the end of the read and is filled in from the germline J gene. The rearrangement joins TRBV9 to TRBJ2-3; D is possibly TRBD1 (5 bases). V lost 2 bases and J 6 bases, leaving 16 bases between the germline ends. This CDR3 has 15 amino acids. The germline V gene has CDR1 SGDLS and CDR2 YYNGEE. The sequenced CDR3 bases are TGTGCCAGCAGCGTTTTAGGGGTCCCACGGGATACG. It translates to CASSVLGVPRDT. The CDR3 in full is CASSVLGVPRDTQYF.

In the case of this clone: The CDR3 extends 3 residues past the end of the read, so its final part is completed from the germline J gene. This chain joins TRBV19 and TRBJ2-7; TRBD1 might be the D (5 bases). Deletions cut 4 bases from V and 0 bases from J, with 10 bases between. The CDR3 has 14 amino acids. In germline, CDR1 is LNHDA, CDR2 SQIVND (reference sequence). This chain's CDR3 is CASSKADTSYEQYF. CDR3 DNA (partial): TGTGCCAGTAGTAAGGCGGACACCTCCTACGAG.

Comments on this clone: The CDR3 goes on 3 residues after the read ends, and that part is filled in from the germline J gene. The chain couples TRBV6-2 or TRBV6-3 to TRBJ2-1, with D perhaps TRBD2 (6 bases). The CDR3 loop spans 13 amino acids. Germline-derived CDR1 and CDR2 are MNHEY and SVGEGT. The V end was cut by 2 bases, the J end by 5 bases, with 7 bases between. The DNA read from the CDR3 is TGTGCCAGCAGTTACCAGCGGGACAATGAG. This sequence encodes CASSYQRDNE. The complete CDR3 sequence is CASSYQRDNEQFF.

Notes on this clone: The observed sequence ends 3 residues before the CDR3 terminus, with the missing tail filled in from the germline J gene. V is TRBV19 and J is TRBJ1-4; 7 bases align to TRBD1. This CDR3 is built from 14 residues. The V and J ends lost 7 bases and 8 bases, in that order; junction bases with no gene match: 10. Looked up from germline, CDR1 is LNHDA and CDR2 is SQIVND (reference sequence). CDR3 bases read: TGTGCCAGTACAGCCGGACAGGTTTTCGAAAAA. Protein: CASTAGQVFEK. The complete CDR3 protein is CASTAGQVFEKLFF.

Details on this clone: Coverage ceases 3 residues before the CDR3 finishes, and the germline J gene fills in the end. This sequence joins TRBV20-1 and TRBJ2-3; D not certain. In germline, CDR1 is DFQATT, CDR2 SNEGSKA (reference sequence). V dropped 2 bases and J dropped 4 bases, with 13 bases sitting between them. The length of the CDR3 is 14 residues. The CDR3 sequence is CSARFPASSDTQYF. Incomplete CDR3 DNA: TGCAGTGCTAGATTCCCAGCGAGCTCAGATACG.

A remark on this clone: From the germline J gene comes the end of the CDR3, since the read stops 3 residues before it. The rearrangement uses TRBV19 and TRBJ2-1, with 11 positions matching TRBD2. The V and J ends lost 7 bases and 7 bases, in that order; junction bases with no gene match: 12. CDR3 length: 16 amino acids. Germline CDR1 reads LNHDA; CDR2 reads SQIVND (reference sequence). CDR3 residues: CASTLGLAVSLNEQFF. CDR3 DNA, as far as it was read: TGTGCCAGTACCTTGGGACTAGCGGTTTCCTTAAATGAG.

About this clone: The observed sequence ends 3 residues before the CDR3 terminus, with the missing tail filled in from the germline J gene. V usage is TRBV5-4 and J usage is TRBJ2-5; no reliable D call. CDR1 and CDR2 (germline): SGHNT, YYREEE (reference sequence). The V end lost 4 bases, the J end lost 5 bases, and 12 bases lay between the germline ends. This CDR3 spans 13 amino acids. Partial CDR3 DNA: TGTGCCAGCAGCATTTCCCTATGGGAGACC. This translates into CASSISLWET. From start to end, the CDR3 is CASSISLWETQYF.

Details on this clone: The observed sequence ends 3 residues before the CDR3 terminus, with the missing tail filled in from the germline J gene. J is TRBJ1-2 and V is TRBV7-9; D might be TRBD1 (6 bases). V shed 5 bases and J shed 2 bases, with 9 bases lying between them. CDR3 length equals 13 residues. Per the germline V gene, CDR1 is SEHNR and CDR2 is FQNEAQ (reference sequence). The CDR3 loop reads CASSHRANYGYTF. CDR3 DNA, as far as it was read: TGTGCCAGCAGCCACAGGGCCAACTATGGC.

Details on this clone: The read is 3 residues too short to cover the CDR3 end, so that end is filled in from the germline J gene. The rearrangement joins TRBV20-1 to TRBJ2-3; TRBD2 aligns across 10 bases. The CDR3 has 17 residues. CDR1 and CDR2 from the germline V gene are DFQATT and SNEGSKA (reference sequence). Unmatched junction bases numbered 9, after V lost 3 bases and J lost 0 bases. The CDR3: CSASRTSGLLSTDTQYF. CDR3 bases read: TGCAGTGCTAGTCGGACTAGCGGTCTACTTAGCACAGATACG.

Turning to this clone: The sequence runs out 3 residues before the end of the CDR3; the remainder is reconstructed from the germline J gene. This chain connects TRBV6-2 or TRBV6-3 to TRBJ2-5; 12 bases align to TRBD1. In germline, CDR1 is MNHEY, CDR2 SVGEGT. This CDR3 region has 17 residues. The V and J ends lost 8 bases and 2 bases, in that order; junction bases with no gene match: 12. The CDR3 DNA, read in part, is TGTGCCAGCCGCCCGGGGACAGGGGGCTCCTTACAAGAGACC. Translation gives CASRPGTGGSLQET. The CDR3 in its entirety is CASRPGTGGSLQETQYF.

Points on this clone: Sequencing ends 3 residues short of the CDR3 end; the germline J gene provides the rest. This rearrangement joins TRBV6-2 or TRBV6-3 to TRBJ2-7; TRBD2 is a possible D gene (5 bases). The CDR3 extends over 15 amino acids. V was trimmed by 3 bases and J by 1 base, leaving 13 bases between them. Germline V gene sequence: CDR1 MNHEY, CDR2 SVGEGT. The CDR3 spells CASSYRGSLSYEQYF. The DNA read from the CDR3 is TGTGCCAGCAGTTATCGGGGTAGTCTATCCTACGAG.

Points on this clone: The sequence runs out 3 residues before the end of the CDR3; the remainder is reconstructed from the germline J gene. The gene calls are TRBV5-1 and TRBJ2-3; the D gene is possibly TRBD1 (6 bases). CDR3 size: 15 residues. Germline loops: CDR1 SGHRS, CDR2 YFSETQ. V was shortened by 4 bases and J by 5 bases, with 17 bases between the two germline ends. Incomplete CDR3 DNA: TGCGCCAGCAGCCTAGGGGGAAAAGGGGTAGATACG. Translated: CASSLGGKGVDT. The complete CDR3 sequence is CASSLGGKGVDTQYF.

Of note for this clone: The read falls 3 residues short of the CDR3 end, and the missing part is taken from the germline J gene. The V and J genes are TRBV7-2 and TRBJ2-5; D is possibly TRBD1 (5 bases). There are 13 residues in the CDR3. V was cut by 5 bases and J by 3 bases, with 10 bases left in between. CDR1 and CDR2 (germline): SGHTA, FQGNSA. CDR3 bases read: TGTGCCAGCAGCAGGGGTCGAGAAGAGACC. Translating gives CASSRGREET. The entire CDR3 protein is CASSRGREETQYF.

Remarks on this clone: The CDR3 end lies 3 residues beyond the end of the read and is filled in from the germline J gene. This chain joins TRBV6-2 or TRBV6-3 and TRBJ2-3; 11 nucleotides align to TRBD2. Germline V gene lookup returns CDR1 MNHEY and CDR2 SVGEGT. The V gene end was trimmed by 0 bases and the J gene end by 6 bases; junction bases not matched to a gene: 5. The CDR3 covers 16 residues. The chain's CDR3 is CASSYSTSGSWDTQYF. The sequenced part of the CDR3 DNA is TGTGCCAGCAGTTACTCCACTAGCGGGAGTTGGGATACG.

On this clone: The DNA ends 3 residues before the CDR3 does, and the rest of the CDR3 is filled in from the germline J gene. This rearrangement joins TRBV7-6 to TRBJ2-7, with D possibly matching TRBD1 (6 bases). V lost 3 bases to trimming and J lost 0 bases, with 9 bases between them. The CDR3 length is 14 residues. Germline CDR1 reads SGHVS; CDR2 reads FNYEAQ. The DNA read from the CDR3 is TGTGCCAGCAGCTTTCAGGACAGCTCCTACGAG. Translated: CASSFQDSSYE. The entire CDR3 protein reads CASSFQDSSYEQYF.

In the case of this clone: The read ends 3 residues early relative to the CDR3; the germline J gene fills the gap. The rearrangement joins TRBV20-1 to TRBJ2-1; 12 bases map to TRBD2. There are 16 residues in the CDR3. With 1 base clipped from V and 9 bases from J, the junction kept 10 bases outside the gene matches. CDR1 is DFQATT, CDR2 SNEGSKA, per germline (reference sequence). This CDR3 is CSARASTSGSLGEQFF. The sequenced part of the CDR3 DNA is TGCAGTGCTAGAGCGTCGACTAGCGGGAGTTTAGGTGAG.

CDR3 DNA (partial): TGTGCCAGCAGCTTACGGGGGGCGAACGGGGAG. Amino acid sequence: CASSLRGANGE. The entire CDR3 reads CASSLRGANGELFF. The rearrangement joins TRBV5-6 to TRBJ2-2; perhaps TRBD2 as D (7 bases). The CDR3 end is not reached by the read, which stops 3 residues before it; the germline J gene fills it in. Germline V CDR1 and CDR2: SGHDT, YYEEEE. V lost 2 bases and J lost 7, with 12 bases in between. The CDR3 consists of 14 residues. Together with reference TRBV5-6 and TRBJ2-2, the CDR3 gives the full variable domain: DAGVTQSPTHLIKTRGQQVTLRCSPKSGHDTVSWYQQALGQGPQFIFQYYEEEERQRGNFPDRFSGHQFPNYSSELNVNALLLGDSALYLCASSLRGANGELFFGEGSRLTVL.

Details on this clone: The read halts 3 residues ahead of the CDR3 end, with the missing end drawn from the germline J gene. This sequence joins TRBV7-3 and TRBJ2-7; D may be TRBD2 (6 bases). This CDR3 region has 14 residues. Germline CDR1 is SGHTA and CDR2 is FQGTGA. V lost 5 bases, J lost 6 bases, and 17 bases lay in between. The CDR3 DNA, read in part, is TGTGCCAGCAGCCCGGGACTGCGTGGAGGCGAG. Residues: CASSPGLRGGE. Given in full, the CDR3 is CASSPGLRGGEQYF.

Note on this clone: Read sequence stops 3 residues before the CDR3 end, and the germline J gene provides the missing end. This chain connects TRBV29-1 to TRBJ2-3; 10 bases are a match to TRBD2. The CDR3 loop spans 14 amino acids. V gave up 7 bases and J gave up 2 bases; unmatched junction bases: 6. The V gene's germline CDR1 is SQVTM and CDR2 ANQGSEA. The CDR3 DNA, read in part, is TGCAGCGGGGGGGGACTAGCGTTCACAGATACG. Translated, it gives CSGGGLAFTDT. The entire CDR3 is CSGGGLAFTDTQYF.

As to this clone: Read coverage stops 3 residues before the CDR3 terminus; the germline J gene supplies the remainder. The rearrangement joins TRBV20-1 to TRBJ2-5; D may be TRBD1 (5 bases). Looked up from germline, CDR1 is DFQATT and CDR2 is SNEGSKA (reference sequence). The CDR3 sequence is 14 residues long. V was pared by 1 base and J by 2 bases, with 11 bases between. The DNA read from the CDR3 is TGCAGTGCTAGAGCAGGGTTGACACAAGAGACC. This translates into CSARAGLTQET. The whole CDR3 protein is CSARAGLTQETQYF.

In regard to this clone: Coverage ceases 3 residues before the CDR3 finishes, and the germline J gene fills in the end. The chain combines TRBV7-2 with TRBJ2-3; possibly TRBD2 for D (6 bases). The CDR3 is 14 amino acids. V lost 3 bases, J lost 2 bases, and 9 bases lay in between. Germline-derived CDR1 and CDR2 are SGHTA and FQGNSA. The CDR3 region is CASSLEGSTDTQYF. Partial CDR3 DNA: TGTGCCAGCAGCTTGGAGGGCTCCACAGATACG.

As concerns this clone: The observed sequence ends 3 residues before the CDR3 terminus, with the missing tail filled in from the germline J gene. The rearrangement links TRBV7-3 to TRBJ2-1; 10 bases map to TRBD2. V trimming: 5 bases; J trimming: 5 bases; junction bases outside the gene matches: 9. The CDR3 is 16 amino acids. In germline, CDR1 is SGHTA, CDR2 FQGTGA. Incomplete CDR3 DNA: TGTGCCAGCAGCCAGCAATCTAGCGGGAGCCACAATGAG. This gives the protein CASSQQSSGSHNE. The full CDR3 is CASSQQSSGSHNEQFF.

For this clone: Read data end 3 residues before the CDR3 end; the end is taken from the germline J gene. This chain uses TRBV5-1 with TRBJ2-1; D is possibly TRBD2 (5 bases). Germline CDR1 is SGHRS and CDR2 is YFSETQ. The CDR3 covers 13 residues. Trimming pared 0 bases from V and 9 bases from J, leaving 10 bases between. CDR3: CASSLVAEGEQFF. The CDR3 DNA, read in part, is TGCGCCAGCAGCTTGGTGGCAGAGGGTGAG.

Concerning this clone itself: The DNA ends 3 residues before the CDR3 does, and the rest of the CDR3 is filled in from the germline J gene. The genes are TRBV18 and TRBJ2-7, with no clear D. This CDR3 contains 12 residues. Germline lookup yields CDR1 KGHSH and CDR2 LQKENI. With 2 bases removed from V and 3 bases from J, the gap between germline ends came to 5 bases. CDR3 amino acids: CASSPTGYEQYF. The DNA read from the CDR3 is TGTGCCAGCTCACCAACCGGCTACGAG.